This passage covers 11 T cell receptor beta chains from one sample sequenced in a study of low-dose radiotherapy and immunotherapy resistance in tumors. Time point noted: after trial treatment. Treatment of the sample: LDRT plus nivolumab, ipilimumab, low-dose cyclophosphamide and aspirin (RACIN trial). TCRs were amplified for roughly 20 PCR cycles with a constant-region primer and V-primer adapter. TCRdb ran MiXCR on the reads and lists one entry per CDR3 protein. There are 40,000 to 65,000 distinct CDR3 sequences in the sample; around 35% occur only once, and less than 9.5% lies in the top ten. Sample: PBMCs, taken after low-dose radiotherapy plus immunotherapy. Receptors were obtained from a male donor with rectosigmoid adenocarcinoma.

The CDR3 DNA reads as TGTGCCAGCAGTTACTCGAAGGCAGGGAACACTGAAGCTTTCTTT. This sequence encodes CASSYSKAGNTEAFF. The gene calls are TRBV6-2 or TRBV6-3 and TRBJ1-1; D call uncertain. The length of the CDR3 is 15 residues. Germline loops: CDR1 MNHEY, CDR2 SVGEGT. V was cut by 0 bases and J by 1 base, with 9 bases left in between.

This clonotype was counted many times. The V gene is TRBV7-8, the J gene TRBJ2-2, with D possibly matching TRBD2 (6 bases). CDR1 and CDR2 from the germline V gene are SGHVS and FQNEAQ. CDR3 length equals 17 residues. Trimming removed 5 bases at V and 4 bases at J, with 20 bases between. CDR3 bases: TGTGCCAGCAGCCTAAAGGACGGCGGGGCAGCCACCGGGGAGCTGTTTTTT. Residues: CASSLKDGGAATGELFF.

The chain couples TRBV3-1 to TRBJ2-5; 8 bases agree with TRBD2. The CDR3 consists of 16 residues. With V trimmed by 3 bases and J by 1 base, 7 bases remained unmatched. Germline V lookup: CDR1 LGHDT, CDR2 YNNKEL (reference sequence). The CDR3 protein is CASSHGWREVQETQYF. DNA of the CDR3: TGTGCCAGCAGCCATGGATGGCGGGAGGTCCAAGAGACCCAGTACTTC.

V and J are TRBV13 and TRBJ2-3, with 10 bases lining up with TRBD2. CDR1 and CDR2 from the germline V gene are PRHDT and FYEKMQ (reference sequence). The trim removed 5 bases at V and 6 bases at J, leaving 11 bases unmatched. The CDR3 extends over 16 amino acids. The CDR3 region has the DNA TGTGCCAGCAGCGGGGAACTAGCGGGAAGAAGCGATACGCAGTATTTT. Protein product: CASSGELAGRSDTQYF.

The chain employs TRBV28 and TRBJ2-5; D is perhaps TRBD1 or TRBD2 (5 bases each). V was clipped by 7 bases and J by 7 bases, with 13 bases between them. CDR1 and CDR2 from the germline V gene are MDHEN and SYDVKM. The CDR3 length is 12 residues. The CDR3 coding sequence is TGTGCCAGCAATGGGGGTCTTGGGACCCAGTACTTC. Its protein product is CASNGGLGTQYF.

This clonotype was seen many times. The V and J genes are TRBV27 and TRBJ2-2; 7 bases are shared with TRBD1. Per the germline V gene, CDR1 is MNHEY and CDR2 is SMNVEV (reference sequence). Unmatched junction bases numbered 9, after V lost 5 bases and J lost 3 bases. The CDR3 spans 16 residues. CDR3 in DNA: TGTGCCAGCAGTCCAACCGGACAGGTGGACACCGGGGAGCTGTTTTTT. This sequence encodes CASSPTGQVDTGELFF.

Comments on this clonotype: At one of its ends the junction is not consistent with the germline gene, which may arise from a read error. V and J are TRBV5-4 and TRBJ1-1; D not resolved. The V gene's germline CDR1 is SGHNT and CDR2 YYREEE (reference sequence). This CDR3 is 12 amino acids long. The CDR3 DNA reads TGTACCAGCAGCATTGGGAGGACTGAAGCTTTCTTT. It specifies CTSSIGRTEAFF.

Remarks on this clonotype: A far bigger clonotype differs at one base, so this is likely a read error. This CDR3 is CGSSVADQPWEKLFF. The DNA of the CDR3 is TGTGGCAGCAGCGTAGCGGATCAACCGTGGGAAAAACTGTTTTTT. The chain carries TRBV3-1 and TRBJ1-4; D is uncertain. There are 15 residues in the CDR3. CDR1 is LGHDT, CDR2 YNNKEL, per germline (reference sequence).

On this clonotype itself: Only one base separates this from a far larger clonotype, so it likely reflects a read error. In DNA form, the CDR3 reads TGTGCCAGCAGCTGGGACAGGTACCAAGAGACCCAGTTCTTC. Residues: CASSWDRYQETQFF. V is TRBV28 and J is TRBJ2-1; 8 nucleotides agree with TRBD1. J gave up 13 bases and V 6 bases, and 14 bases lay outside the gene matches. The germline V gene encodes CDR1 MDHEN and CDR2 SYDVKM. This CDR3 comprises 14 residues.

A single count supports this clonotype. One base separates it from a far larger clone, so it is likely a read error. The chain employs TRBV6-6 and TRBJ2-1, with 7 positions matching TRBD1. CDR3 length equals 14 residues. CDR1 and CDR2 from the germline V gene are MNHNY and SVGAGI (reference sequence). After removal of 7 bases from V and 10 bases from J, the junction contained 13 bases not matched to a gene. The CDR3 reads CASTHRDRPLEQFF. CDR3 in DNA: TGTGCCAGCACTCACCGGGACAGACCACTCGAGCAGTTCTTC.

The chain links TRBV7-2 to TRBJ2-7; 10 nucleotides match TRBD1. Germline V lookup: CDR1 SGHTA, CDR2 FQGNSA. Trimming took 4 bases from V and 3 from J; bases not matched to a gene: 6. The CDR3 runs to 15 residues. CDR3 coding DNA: TGTGCCAGCAGCTCCAGGACAGGGGGTATCTACGAGCAGTACTTC. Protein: CASSSRTGGIYEQYF.